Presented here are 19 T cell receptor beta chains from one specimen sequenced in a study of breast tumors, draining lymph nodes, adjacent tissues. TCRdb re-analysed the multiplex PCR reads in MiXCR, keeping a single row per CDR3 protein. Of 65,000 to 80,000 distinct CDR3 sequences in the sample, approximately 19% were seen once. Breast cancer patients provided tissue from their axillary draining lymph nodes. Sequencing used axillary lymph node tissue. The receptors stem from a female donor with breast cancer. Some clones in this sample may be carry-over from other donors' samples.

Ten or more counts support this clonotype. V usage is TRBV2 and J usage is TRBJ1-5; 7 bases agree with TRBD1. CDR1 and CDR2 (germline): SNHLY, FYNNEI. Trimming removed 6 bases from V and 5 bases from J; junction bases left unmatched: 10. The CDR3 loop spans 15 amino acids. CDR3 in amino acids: CASRRDGDSYQPQHF. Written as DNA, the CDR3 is TGTGCCAGCAGGCGGGACGGGGACAGCTATCAGCCCCAGCATTTT.

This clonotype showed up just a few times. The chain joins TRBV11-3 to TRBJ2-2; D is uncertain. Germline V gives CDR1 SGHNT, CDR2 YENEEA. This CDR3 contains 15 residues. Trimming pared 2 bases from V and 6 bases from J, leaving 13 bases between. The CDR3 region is CASSLRPQASGELFF. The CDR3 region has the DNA TGTGCCAGCAGCTTAAGGCCCCAGGCCTCCGGGGAGCTGTTTTTT.

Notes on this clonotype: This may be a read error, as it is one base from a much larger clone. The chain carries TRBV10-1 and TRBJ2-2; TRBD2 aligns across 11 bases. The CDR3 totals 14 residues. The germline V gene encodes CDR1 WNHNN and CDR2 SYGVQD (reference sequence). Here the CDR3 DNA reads TGCGCCAGCAGTGAACTAGCGGGAGCCGGGGAGCCGTTTTTT. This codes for CASSELAGAGEPFF.

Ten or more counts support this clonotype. CDR3 amino acids: CASSVAGTGGDEQYF. Here the CDR3 DNA reads TGTGCCAGCAGCGTAGCCGGGACAGGGGGGGACGAGCAGTACTTC. The J gene is TRBJ2-7, the V gene TRBV9; 11 bases line up with TRBD1. J gave up 5 bases and V 0 bases, and 4 bases lay outside the gene matches. CDR3 length equals 15 residues. Germline V gene lookup returns CDR1 SGDLS and CDR2 YYNGEE.

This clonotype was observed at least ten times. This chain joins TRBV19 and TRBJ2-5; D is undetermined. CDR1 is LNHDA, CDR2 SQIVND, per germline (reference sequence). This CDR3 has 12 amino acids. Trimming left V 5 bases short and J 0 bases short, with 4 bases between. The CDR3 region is CASSPHQETQYF. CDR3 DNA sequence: TGTGCCAGTAGTCCACACCAAGAGACCCAGTACTTC. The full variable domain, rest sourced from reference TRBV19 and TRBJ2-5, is DGGITQSPKYLFRKEGQNVTLSCEQNLNHDAMYWYRQDPGQGLRLIYYSQIVNDFQKGDIAEGYSVSREKKESFPLTVTSAQKNPTAFYLCASSPHQETQYFGPGTRLLVL.

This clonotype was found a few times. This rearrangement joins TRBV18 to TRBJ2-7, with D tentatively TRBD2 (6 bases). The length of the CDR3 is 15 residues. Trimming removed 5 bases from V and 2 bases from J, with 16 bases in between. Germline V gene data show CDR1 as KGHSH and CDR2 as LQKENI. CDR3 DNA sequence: TGTGCCAGCTCAGTCGGGGCGGAGGGTGCCTACGAGCAGTACTTC. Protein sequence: CASSVGAEGAYEQYF. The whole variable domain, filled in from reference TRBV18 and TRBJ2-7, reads NAGVMQNPRHLVRRRGQEARLRCSPMKGHSHVYWYRQLPEEGLKFMVYLQKENIIDESGMPKERFSAEFPKEGPSILRIQQVVRGDSAAYFCASSVGAEGAYEQYFGPGTRLTVT.

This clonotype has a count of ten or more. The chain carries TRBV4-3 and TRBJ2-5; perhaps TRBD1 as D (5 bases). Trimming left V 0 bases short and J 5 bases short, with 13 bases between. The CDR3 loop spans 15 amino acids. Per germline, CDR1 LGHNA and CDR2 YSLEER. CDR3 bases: TGCGCCAGCAGCCAAGATCAAGGGGCTCGGGAGACCCAGTACTTC. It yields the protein CASSQDQGARETQYF.

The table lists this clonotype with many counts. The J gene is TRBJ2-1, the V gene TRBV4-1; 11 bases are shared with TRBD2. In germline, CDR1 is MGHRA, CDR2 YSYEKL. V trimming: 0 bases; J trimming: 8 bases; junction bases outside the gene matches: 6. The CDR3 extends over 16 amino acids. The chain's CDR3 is CASSQERTSGYDEQFF. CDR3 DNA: TGCGCCAGCAGCCAAGAGCGGACTAGCGGGTACGATGAGCAGTTCTTC.

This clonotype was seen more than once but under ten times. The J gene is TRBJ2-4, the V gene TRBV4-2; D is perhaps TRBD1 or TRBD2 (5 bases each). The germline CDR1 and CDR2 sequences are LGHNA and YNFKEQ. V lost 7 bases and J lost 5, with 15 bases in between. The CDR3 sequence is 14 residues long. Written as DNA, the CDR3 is TGTGCCAGCATGACCTCTAGAGGGGAAAACATTCAGTACTTC. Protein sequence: CASMTSRGENIQYF.

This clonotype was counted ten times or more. CDR3 sequence (DNA): TGTGCCAGCAGTACCGGGAGGTTAGGCACAGATACGCAGTATTTT. Protein sequence: CASSTGRLGTDTQYF. The V and J genes are TRBV11-3 and TRBJ2-3; 7 bases fit TRBD2. With V trimmed by 6 bases and J by 1 base, 7 bases remained unmatched. Germline-derived CDR1 and CDR2 are SGHNT and YENEEA. The CDR3 spans 15 residues. Using reference TRBV11-3 and TRBJ2-3 for the parts outside the CDR3, the full variable domain is EAGVVQSPRYKIIEKKQPVAFWCNPISGHNTLYWYLQNLGQGPELLIRYENEEAVDDSQLPKDRFSAERLKGVDSTLKIQPAELGDSAVYLCASSTGRLGTDTQYFGPGTRLTVL.

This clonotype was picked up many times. The CDR3 nucleotides read TGCAGTGCTAGCTCCGGGCTAGCGGGCTACAATGAGCAGTTCTTC. Translation: CSASSGLAGYNEQFF. V usage is TRBV20-1 and J usage is TRBJ2-1; 8 bases are a match to TRBD2. The CDR3 is 15 amino acids. V lost 3 bases and J lost 3; bases outside the gene matches: 7. The germline V gene has CDR1 DFQATT and CDR2 SNEGSKA (reference sequence).

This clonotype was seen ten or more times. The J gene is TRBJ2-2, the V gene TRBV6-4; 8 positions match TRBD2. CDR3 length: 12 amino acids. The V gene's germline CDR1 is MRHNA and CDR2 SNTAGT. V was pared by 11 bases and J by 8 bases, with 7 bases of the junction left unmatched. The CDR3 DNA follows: TGTGCCCAGGCGGCGGGAGGTGGGGAGCTGTTTTTT. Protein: CAQAAGGGELFF.

The CDR3 DNA follows: TGTGCCAGCAGCTTTTCAGGGGGTAGCCCACCCCTCCACTTT. Its translation: CASSFSGGSPPLHF. V gene TRBV5-6 combines with J gene TRBJ1-6; 7 positions match TRBD1. V lost 2 bases, J lost 11 bases, and 7 bases stayed unmatched. Germline-derived CDR1 and CDR2 are SGHDT and YYEEEE. The CDR3 spans 14 residues.

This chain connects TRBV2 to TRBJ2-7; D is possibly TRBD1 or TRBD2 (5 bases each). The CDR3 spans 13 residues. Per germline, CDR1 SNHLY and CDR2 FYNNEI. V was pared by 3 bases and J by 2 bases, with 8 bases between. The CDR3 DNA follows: TGTGCCAGCAGTGAGGGGGATACCTACGAGCAGTACTTC. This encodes CASSEGDTYEQYF.

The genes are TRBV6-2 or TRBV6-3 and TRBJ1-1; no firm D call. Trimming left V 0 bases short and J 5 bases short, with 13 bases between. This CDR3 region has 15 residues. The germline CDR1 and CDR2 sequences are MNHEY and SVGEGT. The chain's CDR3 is CASSYSLRQPTEAFF. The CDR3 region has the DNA TGTGCCAGCAGTTACTCTTTAAGACAACCAACTGAAGCTTTCTTT.

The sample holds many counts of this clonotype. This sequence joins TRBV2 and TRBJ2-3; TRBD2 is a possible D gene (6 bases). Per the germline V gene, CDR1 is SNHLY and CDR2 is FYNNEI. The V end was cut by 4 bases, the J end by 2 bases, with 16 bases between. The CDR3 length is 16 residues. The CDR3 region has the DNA TGTGCCAGCAGTGTCACGGGAGCAATCAACACAGATACGCAGTATTTT. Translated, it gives CASSVTGAINTDTQYF.

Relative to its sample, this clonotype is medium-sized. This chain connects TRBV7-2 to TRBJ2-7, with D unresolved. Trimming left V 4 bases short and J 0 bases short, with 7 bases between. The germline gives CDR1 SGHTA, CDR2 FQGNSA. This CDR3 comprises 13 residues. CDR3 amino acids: CASSSGYSYEQYF. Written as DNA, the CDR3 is TGTGCCAGCAGCTCGGGTTACTCCTACGAGCAGTACTTC.

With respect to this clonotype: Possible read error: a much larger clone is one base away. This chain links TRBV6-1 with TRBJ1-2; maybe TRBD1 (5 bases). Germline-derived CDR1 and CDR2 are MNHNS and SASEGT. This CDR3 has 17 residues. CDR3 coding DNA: TGTGCCAGCAGTGAAGGCTTTCCGCCCTCCGGGGGATATGGCCACACCTTC. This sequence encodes CASSEGFPPSGGYGHTF.

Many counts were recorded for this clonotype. The CDR3 reads CSALTGGEKLFF. CDR3 DNA sequence: TGCAGTGCCCTAACAGGGGGTGAAAAACTGTTTTTT. The V gene is TRBV20-1, the J gene TRBJ1-4; 8 positions agree with TRBD1. Germline CDR1 is DFQATT and CDR2 is SNEGSKA (reference sequence). The CDR3 loop spans 12 amino acids. Germline trimming cut 6 bases from V and 7 bases from J; bases unmatched to any gene: 4.